This T cell receptor (beta chain) was sequenced for a study of OX40 agonist ivuxolimab in advanced cancers. Assay: immunoSEQ multiplex PCR; the TCRdb copy retains only in-frame clones and omits some. Among around 83,000 clones listed, roughly nine tenths were seen once. This CDR3 has 14 amino acids. The germline CDR1 and CDR2 sequences are SGHDT and YYEEEE. Trimming took 0 bases from V and 3 from J, leaving 7 bases between them. The specimen comprised CD4+ or CD8+ T cells sorted from blood, sampled in a trial of the OX40 agonist ivuxolimab. The chain has TRBV5-6 and TRBJ1-3; TRBD1 might be the D (6 bases). This TCR was sampled from an adult with an advanced solid tumor such as melanoma, head and neck, liver or kidney cancer. CDR3 DNA sequence: TGTGCCAGCAGCTTGGGACAGGTTGGAAACACCATATATTTT. Translated, it gives CASSLGQVGNTIYF.